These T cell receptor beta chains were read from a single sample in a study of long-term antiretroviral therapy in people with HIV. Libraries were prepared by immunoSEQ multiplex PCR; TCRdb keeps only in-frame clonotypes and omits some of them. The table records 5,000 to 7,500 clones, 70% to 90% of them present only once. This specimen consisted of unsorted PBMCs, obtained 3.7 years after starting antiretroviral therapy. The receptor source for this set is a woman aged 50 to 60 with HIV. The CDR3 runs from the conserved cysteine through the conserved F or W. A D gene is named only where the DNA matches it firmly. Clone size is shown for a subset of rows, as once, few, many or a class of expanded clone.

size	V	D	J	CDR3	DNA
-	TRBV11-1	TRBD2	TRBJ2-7	CASSLGSLAGIHF	TGTGCCAGCAGCTTAGGATCACTAGCGGGGATTCACTTC
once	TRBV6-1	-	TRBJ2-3	CASSDPPGLYSTDTQYF	TGTGCCAGCAGTGACCCCCCGGGCTTGTATAGCACAGATACGCAGTATTTT
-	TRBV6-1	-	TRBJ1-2	CASSEMGNYGYTF	TGTGCCAGCAGTGAAATGGGGAACTATGGCTACACCTTC
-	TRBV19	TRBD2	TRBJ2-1	CASSEGLAGGPNDFEQFF	TGTGCCAGTAGTGAGGGACTAGCGGGAGGACCAAACGACTTTGAGCAGTTCTTC
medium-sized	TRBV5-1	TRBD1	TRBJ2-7	CASSWLQGVSYEQYF	TGCGCCAGCAGCTGGCTACAGGGGGTCTCCTACGAGCAGTACTTC
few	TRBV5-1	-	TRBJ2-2	CASSLAGDGGELFF	TGCGCCAGCAGCTTGGCAGGGGACGGCGGGGAGCTGTTTTTT
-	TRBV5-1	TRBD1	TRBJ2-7	CASSTWTGLSYEQYF	TGCGCCAGCAGCACATGGACAGGGCTCTCCTACGAGCAGTACTTC
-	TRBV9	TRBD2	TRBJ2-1	CASSDGDYYNEQFF	TGTGCCAGCAGCGACGGGGACTACTACAATGAGCAGTTCTTC
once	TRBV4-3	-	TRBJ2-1	CASSASEGNEQFF	TGCGCCAGCAGCGCTTCTGAGGGCAATGAGCAGTTCTTC
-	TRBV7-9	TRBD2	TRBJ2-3	CASSYWTSGSPDTQYF	TGTGCCAGCAGCTATTGGACTAGCGGGAGCCCAGATACGCAGTATTTT
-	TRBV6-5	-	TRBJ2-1	CASSYRNHLVANEQFF	TGTGCCAGCAGTTACCGAAATCATCTAGTAGCGAATGAGCAGTTCTTC
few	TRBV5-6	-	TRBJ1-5	CASSSNYNQPQHF	TGTGCCAGCAGCTCGAACTACAATCAGCCCCAGCATTTT
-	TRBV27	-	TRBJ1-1	CASSLPGNTEAFF	TGTGCCAGCAGTTTACCAGGGAACACTGAAGCTTTCTTT
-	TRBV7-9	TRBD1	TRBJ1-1	CASSISGTGGTEAFF	TGTGCCAGCAGCATCTCCGGGACAGGGGGCACTGAAGCTTTCTTT
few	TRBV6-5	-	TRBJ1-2	CASVGTNYGYTF	TGTGCCAGCGTCGGGACTAACTATGGCTACACCTTC
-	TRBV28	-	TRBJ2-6	CASSLRNPLKTGHSSGANVLTF	TGTGCCAGCAGTTTAAGGAACCCCCTGAAGACAGGACACTCCTCTGGGGCCAACGTCCTGACTTTC
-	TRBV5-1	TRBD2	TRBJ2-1	CASSPGLNSNEQFF	TGCGCCAGCAGCCCGGGACTAAATTCGAATGAGCAGTTCTTC
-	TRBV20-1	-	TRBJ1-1	CSARPRERAFF	TGCAGTGCTAGACCCCGGGAGAGAGCTTTCTTT
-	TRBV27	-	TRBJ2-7	CASSLIFDVGPREQYF	TGTGCCAGCAGTTTGATCTTTGATGTGGGGCCTCGAGAGCAGTACTTC
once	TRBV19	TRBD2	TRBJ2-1	CASSILKGAGLWEQFF	TGTGCCAGTAGTATTTTAAAAGGAGCGGGACTCTGGGAGCAGTTCTTC
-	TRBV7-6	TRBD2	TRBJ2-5	CASSLGLAGETQYF	TGTGCCAGCAGCCTGGGACTAGCGGGAGAGACCCAGTACTTC
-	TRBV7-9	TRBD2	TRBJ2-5	CASSSTGLPSSEQYF	TGTGCCAGCAGCTCAACGGGACTACCCTCGAGTGAGCAGTACTTC
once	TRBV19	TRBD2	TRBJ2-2	CASSKASGTNTGELFF	TGTGCCAGTAGTAAGGCTAGCGGGACGAACACCGGGGAGCTGTTTTTT
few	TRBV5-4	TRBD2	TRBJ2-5	CASSLGTSVEVSETQYF	TGTGCCAGCAGCTTGGGGACTAGCGTGGAAGTCTCAGAGACCCAGTACTTC
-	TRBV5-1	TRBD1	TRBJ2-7	CASSSPDRAYEQYF	TGCGCCAGCAGCTCTCCCGACAGGGCCTACGAGCAGTACTTC
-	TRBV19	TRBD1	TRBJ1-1	CASSISLRTGFTEAFF	TGTGCCAGTAGTATTTCTCTTAGGACAGGTTTTACTGAAGCTTTCTTT
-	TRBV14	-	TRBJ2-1	CASSLRQLNEQFF	TGTGCCAGCAGTCTCCGACAGTTAAATGAGCAGTTCTTC
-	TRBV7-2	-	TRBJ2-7	CASSSGSSYEQYF	TGTGCCAGCAGCTCGGGGAGCTCCTACGAGCAGTACTTC
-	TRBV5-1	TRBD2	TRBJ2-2	CASSLPPTSGSGTGELFF	TGCGCCAGCAGCTTACCCCCAACTAGCGGGAGTGGCACCGGGGAGCTGTTTTTT
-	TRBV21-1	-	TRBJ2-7	CASSKVGSGRRYEQYF	TGTGCCAGCAGCAAAGTTGGTAGCGGGAGGAGGTACGAGCAGTACTTC
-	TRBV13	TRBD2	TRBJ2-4	CASSLTGREGLAKNIQYF	TGTGCCAGCAGCTTAACCGGGCGGGAGGGACTAGCCAAAAACATTCAGTACTTC
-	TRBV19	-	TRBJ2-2	CASSETGSVGELFF	TGTGCCAGTAGTGAGACAGGATCGGTCGGGGAGCTGTTTTTT
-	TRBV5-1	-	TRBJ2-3	CASSLEVGADTQYF	TGCGCCAGCAGCTTGGAGGTAGGGGCAGATACGCAGTATTTT
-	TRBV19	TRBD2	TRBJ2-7	CASSPGTSGGVYEQYF	TGTGCCAGTAGCCCTGGGACTAGCGGGGGCGTCTACGAGCAGTACTTC
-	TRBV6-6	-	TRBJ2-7	CASRTGFSGEEQYF	TGTGCCAGCAGAACTGGATTCTCAGGGGAGGAGCAGTACTTC
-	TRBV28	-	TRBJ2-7	CASSLNYEQYF	TGTGCCAGCAGTTTAAACTACGAGCAGTACTTC
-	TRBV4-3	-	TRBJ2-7	CASSQDVGLPYEQYF	TGCGCCAGCAGCCAAGATGTGGGACTGCCCTACGAGCAGTACTTC
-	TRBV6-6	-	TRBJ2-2	CASSRHTGELFF	TGTGCCAGCAGTCGCCACACCGGGGAGCTGTTTTTT
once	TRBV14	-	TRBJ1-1	CASSLQVSNTEAFF	TGTGCCAGCAGCCTACAGGTTTCAAACACTGAAGCTTTCTTT
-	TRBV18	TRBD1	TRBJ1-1	CASSPQQGADTEAFF	TGTGCCAGCTCACCACAACAGGGGGCCGATACTGAAGCTTTCTTT
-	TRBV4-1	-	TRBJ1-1	CASSQEGAGDLRRGTEAFF	TGCGCCAGCAGCCAAGAAGGGGCAGGGGACCTACGTAGAGGCACTGAAGCTTTCTTT
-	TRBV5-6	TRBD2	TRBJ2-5	CASSLFTSGSQETQYF	TGTGCCAGCAGCTTGTTCACTAGCGGGAGTCAAGAGACCCAGTACTTC
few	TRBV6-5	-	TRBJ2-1	CASSRTIRGDNEQFF	TGTGCCAGCAGCCGGACTATTCGAGGGGACAATGAGCAGTTCTTC
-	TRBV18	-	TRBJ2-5	CASSPRARETQYF	TGTGCCAGCTCACCACGAGCGAGAGAGACCCAGTACTTC
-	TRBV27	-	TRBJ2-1	CASSLSGRANEQFF	TGTGCCAGCAGTTTATCTGGCAGGGCGAATGAGCAGTTCTTC
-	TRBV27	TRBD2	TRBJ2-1	CASSLLAPATSGHNEQFF	TGTGCCAGCAGTTTGTTGGCCCCTGCGACTAGCGGGCACAATGAGCAGTTCTTC
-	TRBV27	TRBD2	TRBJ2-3	CASSFSGRSDTQYF	TGTGCCAGCAGTTTTAGCGGGAGGTCTGATACGCAGTATTTT
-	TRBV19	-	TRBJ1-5	CASGLLGGNQPQHF	TGTGCCAGCGGGCTTCTAGGAGGCAATCAGCCCCAGCATTTT
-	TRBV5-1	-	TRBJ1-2	CASSLRRDYGYTF	TGCGCCAGCAGCTTACGCAGGGACTATGGCTACACCTTC
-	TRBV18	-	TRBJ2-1	CASSPPGLLSSYNEQFF	TGTGCCAGCTCACCACCGGGACTCCTGAGCTCCTACAATGAGCAGTTCTTC
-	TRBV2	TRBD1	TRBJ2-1	CASSSQGASYNEQFF	TGTGCCAGCAGCAGCCAGGGGGCTTCCTACAATGAGCAGTTCTTC
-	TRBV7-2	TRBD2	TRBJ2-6	CASSLLAGLHSGANVLTF	TGTGCCAGCAGCTTATTAGCGGGCCTCCACTCTGGGGCCAACGTCCTGACTTTC
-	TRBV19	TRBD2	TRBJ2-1	CASSIVGGPVVEQFF	TGTGCCAGTAGTATTGTGGGAGGGCCCGTCGTTGAGCAGTTCTTC
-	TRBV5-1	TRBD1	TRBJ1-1	CASSPRTGYQNTEAFF	TGCGCCAGCAGCCCCCGGACAGGGTATCAGAACACTGAAGCTTTCTTT
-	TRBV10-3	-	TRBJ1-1	CAISESKTLDAAFF	TGTGCCATCAGTGAGTCGAAGACACTCGACGCGGCTTTCTTT